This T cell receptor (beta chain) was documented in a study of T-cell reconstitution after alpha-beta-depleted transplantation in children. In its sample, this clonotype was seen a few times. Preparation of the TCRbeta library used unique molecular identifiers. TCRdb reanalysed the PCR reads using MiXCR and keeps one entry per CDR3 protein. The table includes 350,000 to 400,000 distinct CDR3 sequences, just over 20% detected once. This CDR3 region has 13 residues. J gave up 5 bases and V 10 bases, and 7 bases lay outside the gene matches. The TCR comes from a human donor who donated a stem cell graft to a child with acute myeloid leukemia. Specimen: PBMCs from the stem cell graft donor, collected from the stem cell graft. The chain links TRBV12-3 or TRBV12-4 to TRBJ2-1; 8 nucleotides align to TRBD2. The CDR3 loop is CATGTRINNEQFF. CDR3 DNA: TGTGCCACCGGGACTAGGATCAACAATGAGCAGTTCTTC.